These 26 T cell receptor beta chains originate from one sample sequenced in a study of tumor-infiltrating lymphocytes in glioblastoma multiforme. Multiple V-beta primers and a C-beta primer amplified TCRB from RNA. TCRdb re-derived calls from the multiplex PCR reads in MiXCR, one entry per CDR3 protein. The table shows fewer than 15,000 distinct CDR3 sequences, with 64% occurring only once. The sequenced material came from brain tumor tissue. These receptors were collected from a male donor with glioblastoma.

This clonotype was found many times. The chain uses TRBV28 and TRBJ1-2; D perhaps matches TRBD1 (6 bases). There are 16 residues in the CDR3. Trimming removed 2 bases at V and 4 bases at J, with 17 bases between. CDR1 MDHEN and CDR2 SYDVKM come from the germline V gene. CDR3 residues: CASSLEGGEVSYGYTF. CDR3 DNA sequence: TGTGCCAGCAGTTTAGAGGGGGGCGAGGTTAGCTATGGCTACACCTTC.

The chain's CDR3 is CASSYNPGTGAYEQYF. The CDR3 nucleotides read TGTGCCAGCAGTTACAATCCCGGGACAGGAGCCTACGAGCAGTACTTC. The V gene is TRBV6-2 or TRBV6-3, the J gene TRBJ2-7, with 8 positions matching TRBD1. CDR1 and CDR2 from the germline V gene are MNHEY and SVGEGT. CDR3 size: 16 residues. Trimming took 2 bases from V and 2 from J; bases not matched to a gene: 8.

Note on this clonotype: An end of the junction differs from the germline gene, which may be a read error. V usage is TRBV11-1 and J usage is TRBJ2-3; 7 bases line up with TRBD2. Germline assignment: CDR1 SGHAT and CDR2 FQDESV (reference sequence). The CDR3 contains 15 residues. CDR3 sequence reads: CASSLTSSPTDTQYF. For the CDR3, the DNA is TGTGCCAGCAGCTTGACTAGCAGTCCCACAGATACCCAGTATTTT.

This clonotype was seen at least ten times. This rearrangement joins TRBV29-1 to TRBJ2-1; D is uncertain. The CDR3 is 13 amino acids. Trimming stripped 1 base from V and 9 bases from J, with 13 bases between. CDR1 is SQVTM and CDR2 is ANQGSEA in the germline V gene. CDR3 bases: TGCAGCGTTGAAGTACGACTGGATGGTGAGCAGTTCTTC. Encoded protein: CSVEVRLDGEQFF.

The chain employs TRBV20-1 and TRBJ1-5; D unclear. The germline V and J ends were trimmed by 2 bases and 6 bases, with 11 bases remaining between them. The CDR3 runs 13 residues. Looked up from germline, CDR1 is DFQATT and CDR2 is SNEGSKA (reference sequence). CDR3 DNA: TGCAGTGCTAGATTAGGCACGGGTCAGCCCCAGCATTTT. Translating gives CSARLGTGQPQHF.

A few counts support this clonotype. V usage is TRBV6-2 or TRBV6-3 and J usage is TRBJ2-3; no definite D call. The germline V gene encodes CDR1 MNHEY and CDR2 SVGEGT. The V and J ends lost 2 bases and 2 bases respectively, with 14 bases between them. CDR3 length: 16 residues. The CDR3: CASSYEAEGFTDTQYF. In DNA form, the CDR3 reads TGTGCCAGCAGTTACGAGGCCGAAGGGTTCACAGATACGCAGTATTTT.

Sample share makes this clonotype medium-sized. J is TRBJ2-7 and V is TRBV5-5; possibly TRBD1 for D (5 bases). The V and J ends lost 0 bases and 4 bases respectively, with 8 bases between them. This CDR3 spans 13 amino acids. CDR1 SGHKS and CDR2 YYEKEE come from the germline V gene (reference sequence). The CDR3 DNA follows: TGTGCCAGCAGCTTGGGACAGATGTACGAGCAGTACTTC. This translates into CASSLGQMYEQYF. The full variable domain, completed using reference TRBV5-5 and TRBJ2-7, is DAGVTQSPTHLIKTRGQQVTLRCSPISGHKSVSWYQQVLGQGPQFIFQYYEKEERGRGNFPDRFSARQFPNYSSELNVNALLLGDSALYLCASSLGQMYEQYFGPGTRLTVT.

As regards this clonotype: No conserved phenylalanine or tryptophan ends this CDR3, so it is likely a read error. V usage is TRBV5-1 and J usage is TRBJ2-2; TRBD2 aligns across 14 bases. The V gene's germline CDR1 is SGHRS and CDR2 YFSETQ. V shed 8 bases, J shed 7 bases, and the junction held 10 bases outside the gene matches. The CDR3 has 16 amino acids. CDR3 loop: CASSEGLAGVDGELFS. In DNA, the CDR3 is TGCGCCAGTAGCGAGGGACTAGCGGGAGTAGACGGGGAGCTGTTTTCT.

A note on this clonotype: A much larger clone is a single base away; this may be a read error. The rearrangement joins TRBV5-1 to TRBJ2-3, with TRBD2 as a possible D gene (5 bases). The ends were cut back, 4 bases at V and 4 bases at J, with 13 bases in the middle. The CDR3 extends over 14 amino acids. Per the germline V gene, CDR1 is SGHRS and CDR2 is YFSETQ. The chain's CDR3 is CASSLGKGADTQYF. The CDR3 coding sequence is TGCGCCAGCAGCCTTGGAAAGGGAGCAGATACGCAGTATTTT.

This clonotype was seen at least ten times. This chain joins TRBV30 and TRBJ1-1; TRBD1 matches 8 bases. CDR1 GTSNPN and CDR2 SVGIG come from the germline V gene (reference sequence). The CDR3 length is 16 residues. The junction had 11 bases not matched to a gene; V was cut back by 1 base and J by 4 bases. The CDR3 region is CAWSAGTGFTSTEAFF. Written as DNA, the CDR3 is TGTGCCTGGAGTGCCGGGACAGGCTTTACCAGCACTGAAGCTTTCTTT.

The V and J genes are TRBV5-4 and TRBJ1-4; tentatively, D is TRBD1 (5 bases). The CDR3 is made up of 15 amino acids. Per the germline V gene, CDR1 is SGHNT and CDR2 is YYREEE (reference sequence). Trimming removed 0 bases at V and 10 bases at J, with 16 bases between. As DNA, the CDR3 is TGTGCCAGCAGCTTGGGGCGGGGGGTGCCTGGAAAACTGTTTTTT. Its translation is CASSLGRGVPGKLFF.

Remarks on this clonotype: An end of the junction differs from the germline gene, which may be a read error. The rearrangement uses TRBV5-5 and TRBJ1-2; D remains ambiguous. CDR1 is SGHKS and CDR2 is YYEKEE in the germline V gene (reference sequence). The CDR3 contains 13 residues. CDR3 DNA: TGTGCCAACAGCTTGACCGGGAGGTATGGCTACATCTTC. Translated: CANSLTGRYGYIF.

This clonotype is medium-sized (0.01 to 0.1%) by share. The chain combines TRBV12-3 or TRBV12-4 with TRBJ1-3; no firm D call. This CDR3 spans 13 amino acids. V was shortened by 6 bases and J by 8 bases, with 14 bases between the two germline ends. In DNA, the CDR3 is TGTGCCAGCAGCAAACTTCAAATGGACACCATATATTTT. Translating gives CASSKLQMDTIYF.

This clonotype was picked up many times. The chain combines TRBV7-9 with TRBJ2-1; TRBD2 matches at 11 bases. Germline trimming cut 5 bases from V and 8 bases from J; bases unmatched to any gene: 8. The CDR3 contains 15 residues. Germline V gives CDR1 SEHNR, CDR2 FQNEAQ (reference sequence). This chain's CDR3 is CASSPRTSGYHEQFF. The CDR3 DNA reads TGTGCCAGCAGCCCTCGGACTAGCGGGTACCATGAGCAGTTCTTC.

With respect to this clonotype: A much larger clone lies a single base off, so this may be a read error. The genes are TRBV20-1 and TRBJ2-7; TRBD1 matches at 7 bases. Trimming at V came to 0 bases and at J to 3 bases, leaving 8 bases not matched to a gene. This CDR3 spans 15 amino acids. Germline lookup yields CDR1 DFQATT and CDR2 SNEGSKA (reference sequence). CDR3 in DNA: TGCAGTGCTAGAGATCCAGAGCAGGGGGACTACGAGCAGTACTTC. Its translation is CSARDPEQGDYEQYF.

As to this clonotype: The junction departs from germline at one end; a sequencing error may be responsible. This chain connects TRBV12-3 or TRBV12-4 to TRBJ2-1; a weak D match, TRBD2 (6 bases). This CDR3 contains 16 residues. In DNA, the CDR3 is TGTGCCGGCAGTTACCGGACCGGGAGCTCCTACAATGAGCAGTTCTTC. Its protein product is CAGSYRTGSSYNEQFF.

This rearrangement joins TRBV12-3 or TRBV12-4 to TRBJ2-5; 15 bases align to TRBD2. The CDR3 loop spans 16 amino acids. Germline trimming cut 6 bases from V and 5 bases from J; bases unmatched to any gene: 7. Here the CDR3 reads CASSPGTSGRLETQYF. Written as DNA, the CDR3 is TGTGCCAGCAGCCCAGGGACTAGCGGGAGGTTGGAGACCCAGTACTTC.

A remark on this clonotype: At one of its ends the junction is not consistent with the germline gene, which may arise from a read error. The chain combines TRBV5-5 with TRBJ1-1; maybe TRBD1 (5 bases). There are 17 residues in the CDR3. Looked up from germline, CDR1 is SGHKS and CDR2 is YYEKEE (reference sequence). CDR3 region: CASSLAANTGGSTGAFF. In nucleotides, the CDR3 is TGTGCCAGCAGCTTGGCCGCTAATACGGGGGGGTCCACTGGAGCTTTCTTT. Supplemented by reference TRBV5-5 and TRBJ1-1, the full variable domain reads DAGVTQSPTHLIKTRGQQVTLRCSPISGHKSVSWYQQVLGQGPQFIFQYYEKEERGRGNFPDRFSARQFPNYSSELNVNALLLGDSALYLCASSLAANTGGSTGAFFGQGTRLTVV.

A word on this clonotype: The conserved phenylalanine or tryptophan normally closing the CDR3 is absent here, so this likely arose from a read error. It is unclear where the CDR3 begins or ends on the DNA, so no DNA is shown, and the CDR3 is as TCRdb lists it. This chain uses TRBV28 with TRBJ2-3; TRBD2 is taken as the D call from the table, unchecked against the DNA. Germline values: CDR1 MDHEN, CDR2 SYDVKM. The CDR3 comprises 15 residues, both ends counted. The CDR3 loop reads CASSLPSGLTDTHYS.

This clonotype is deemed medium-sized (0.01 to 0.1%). This chain's CDR3 is CASSWTSGSQHNEQFF. For the CDR3, the DNA is TGTGCCAGCAGTTGGACTAGCGGGAGCCAACACAATGAGCAGTTCTTC. The chain is built from TRBV5-6 and TRBJ2-1; 13 bases fit TRBD2. CDR1 is SGHDT and CDR2 is YYEEEE in the germline V gene. The CDR3 covers 16 residues. J lost 5 bases, V lost 5 bases, and 7 bases had no gene match.

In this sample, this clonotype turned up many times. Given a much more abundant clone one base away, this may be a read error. CDR3 protein: CSVEDSAKRGPYEQYF. Here the CDR3 DNA reads TGCAGCGTTGAAGACAGCGCAAAGAGAGGCCCCTACGAGCAGTACTTC. This chain uses TRBV29-1 with TRBJ2-7; no clear D gene. Germline assignment: CDR1 SQVTM and CDR2 ANQGSEA. V lost 0 bases to trimming and J lost 2 bases, with 17 bases between them. CDR3 length: 16 amino acids.

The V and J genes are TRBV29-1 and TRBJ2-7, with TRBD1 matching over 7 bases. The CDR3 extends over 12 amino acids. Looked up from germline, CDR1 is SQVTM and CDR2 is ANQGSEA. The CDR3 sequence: CGGQDTSYEQYF. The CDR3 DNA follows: TGCGGCGGACAGGACACCTCCTACGAGCAGTACTTC.

The CDR3 here is CASSSTGPIQPQHF. CDR3 DNA: TGTGCCAGCAGTAGTACAGGACCGATACAGCCCCAGCATTTT. The chain couples TRBV12-3 or TRBV12-4 to TRBJ1-5, with a tentative D call TRBD1 (5 bases). This CDR3 has 14 amino acids. Trimming took 5 bases from V and 7 from J, leaving 15 bases between them.

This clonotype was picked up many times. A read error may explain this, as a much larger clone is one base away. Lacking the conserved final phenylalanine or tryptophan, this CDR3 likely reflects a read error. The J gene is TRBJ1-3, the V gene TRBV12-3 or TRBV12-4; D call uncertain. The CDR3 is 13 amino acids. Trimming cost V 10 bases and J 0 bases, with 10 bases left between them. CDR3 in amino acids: CATPLGSGNTIYS. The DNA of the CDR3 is TGTGCCACCCCGCTTGGCTCTGGAAACACCATATATTCT.

The CDR3 spells CASSRDGPNTGELFF. The CDR3 DNA is TGTGCCAGCAGTCGGGACGGACCGAACACCGGGGAGCTGTTTTTT. This rearrangement joins TRBV6-2 or TRBV6-3 to TRBJ2-2; tentatively, D is TRBD1 or TRBD2 (5 bases each). Germline V lookup: CDR1 MNHEY, CDR2 SVGEGT. V shed 5 bases and J shed 0 bases, with 10 bases lying between them. CDR3 length: 15 residues.

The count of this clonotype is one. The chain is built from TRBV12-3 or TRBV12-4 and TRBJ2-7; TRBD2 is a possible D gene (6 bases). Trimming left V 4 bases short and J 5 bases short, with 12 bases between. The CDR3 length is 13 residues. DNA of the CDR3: TGTGCCAGCAGTTGGGGGGAATCAGACGAGCAGTACTTC. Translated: CASSWGESDEQYF.